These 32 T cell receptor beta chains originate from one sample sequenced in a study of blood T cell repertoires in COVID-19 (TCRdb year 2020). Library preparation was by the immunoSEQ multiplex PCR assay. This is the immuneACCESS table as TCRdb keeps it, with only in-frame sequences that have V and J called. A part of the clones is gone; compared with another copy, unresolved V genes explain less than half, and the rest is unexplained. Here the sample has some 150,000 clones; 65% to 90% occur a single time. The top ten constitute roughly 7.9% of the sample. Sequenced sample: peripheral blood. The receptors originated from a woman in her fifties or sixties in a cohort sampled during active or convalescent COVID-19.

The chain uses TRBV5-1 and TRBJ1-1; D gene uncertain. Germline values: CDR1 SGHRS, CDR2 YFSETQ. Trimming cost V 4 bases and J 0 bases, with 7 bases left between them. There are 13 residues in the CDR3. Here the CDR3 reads CASSLLLNTEAFF. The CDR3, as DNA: TGCGCCAGCAGCCTACTCTTGAACACTGAAGCTTTCTTT.

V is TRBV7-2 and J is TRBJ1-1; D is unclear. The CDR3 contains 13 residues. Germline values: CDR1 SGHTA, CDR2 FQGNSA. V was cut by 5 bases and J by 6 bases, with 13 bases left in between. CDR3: CASSPHGHPEAFF. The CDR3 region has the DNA TGTGCCAGCAGCCCCCATGGGCACCCTGAAGCTTTCTTT. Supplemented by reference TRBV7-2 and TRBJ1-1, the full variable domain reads GAGVSQSPSNKVTEKGKDVELRCDPISGHTALYWYRQSLGQGLEFLIYFQGNSAPDKSGLPSDRFSAERTGGSVSTLTIQRTQQEDSAVYLCASSPHGHPEAFFGQGTRLTVV.

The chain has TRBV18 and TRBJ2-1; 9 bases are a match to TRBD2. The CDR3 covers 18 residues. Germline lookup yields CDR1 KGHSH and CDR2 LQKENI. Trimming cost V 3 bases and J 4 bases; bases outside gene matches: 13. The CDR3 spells CASSPDGNGLARYNEQFF. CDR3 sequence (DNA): TGTGCCAGCTCACCGGACGGTAACGGACTAGCGAGGTACAATGAGCAGTTCTTC.

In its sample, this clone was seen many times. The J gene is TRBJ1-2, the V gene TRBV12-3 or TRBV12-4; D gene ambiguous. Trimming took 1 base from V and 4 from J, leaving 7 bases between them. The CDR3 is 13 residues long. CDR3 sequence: CASSLGRTYGYTF. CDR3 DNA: TGTGCCAGCAGTTTAGGCAGAACCTATGGCTACACCTTC.

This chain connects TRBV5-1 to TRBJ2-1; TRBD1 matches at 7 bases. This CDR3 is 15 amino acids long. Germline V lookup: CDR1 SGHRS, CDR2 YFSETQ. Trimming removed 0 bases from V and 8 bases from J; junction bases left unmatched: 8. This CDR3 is CASSLDRGHTDEQFF. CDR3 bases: TGCGCCAGCAGCTTGGACAGGGGACATACAGATGAGCAGTTCTTC.

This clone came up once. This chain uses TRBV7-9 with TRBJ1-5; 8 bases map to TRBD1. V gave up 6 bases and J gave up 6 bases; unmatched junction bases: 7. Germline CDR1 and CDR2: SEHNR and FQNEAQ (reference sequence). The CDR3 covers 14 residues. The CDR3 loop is CASRPTGDGQPQHF. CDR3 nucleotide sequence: TGTGCCAGCAGACCGACAGGGGACGGTCAGCCCCAGCATTTT.

The CDR3 coding sequence is TGTGCCAGCAGCCTTCCTCAAGGAGACACCATATATTTT. This gives the protein CASSLPQGDTIYF. V gene TRBV7-6 combines with J gene TRBJ1-3; D unclear. CDR3 size: 13 residues. Trimming pared 5 bases from V and 8 bases from J, leaving 13 bases between. Germline V gene lookup returns CDR1 SGHVS and CDR2 FNYEAQ.

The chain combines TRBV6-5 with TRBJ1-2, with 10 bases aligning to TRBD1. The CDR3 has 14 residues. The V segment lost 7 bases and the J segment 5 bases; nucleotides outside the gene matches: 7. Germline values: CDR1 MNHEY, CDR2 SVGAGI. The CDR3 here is CASNLPGQGYGYTF. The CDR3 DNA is TGTGCCAGCAACTTACCGGGACAGGGGTATGGCTACACCTTC.

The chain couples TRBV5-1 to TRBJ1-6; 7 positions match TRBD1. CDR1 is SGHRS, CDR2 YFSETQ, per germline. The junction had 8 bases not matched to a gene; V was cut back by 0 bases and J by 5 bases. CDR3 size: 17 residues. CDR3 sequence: CASSLGGSTGDNSPLHF. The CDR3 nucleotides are TGCGCCAGCAGCTTGGGGGGGTCTACAGGGGATAATTCACCCCTCCACTTT. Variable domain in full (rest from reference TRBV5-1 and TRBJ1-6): KAGVTQTPRYLIKTRGQQVTLSCSPISGHRSVSWYQQTPGQGLQFLFEYFSETQRNKGNFPGRFSGRQFSNSRSEMNVSTLELGDSALYLCASSLGGSTGDNSPLHFGNGTRLTVT.

The CDR3 loop is CASSIGQGHSGANVLTF. DNA of the CDR3: TGTGCCAGTAGTATAGGCCAGGGACACTCTGGGGCCAACGTCCTGACTTTC. This chain links TRBV19 with TRBJ2-6, with D perhaps TRBD1 (6 bases). Looked up from germline, CDR1 is LNHDA and CDR2 is SQIVND (reference sequence). CDR3 length: 17 amino acids. Trimming took 1 base from V and 0 from J, leaving 10 bases between them.

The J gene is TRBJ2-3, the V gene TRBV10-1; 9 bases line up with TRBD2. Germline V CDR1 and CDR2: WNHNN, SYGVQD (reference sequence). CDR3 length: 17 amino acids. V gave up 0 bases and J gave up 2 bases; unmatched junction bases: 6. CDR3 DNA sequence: TGCGCCAGCAGTGAGTCGAAAGCGGGGGGCTTCACAGATACGCAGTATTTT. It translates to CASSESKAGGFTDTQYF.

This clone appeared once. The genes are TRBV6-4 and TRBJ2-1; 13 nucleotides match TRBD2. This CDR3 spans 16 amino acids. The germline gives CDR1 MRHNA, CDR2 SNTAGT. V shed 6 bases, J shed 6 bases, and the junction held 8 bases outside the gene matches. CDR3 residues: CASRATSGGASNEQFF. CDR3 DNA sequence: TGTGCCAGCAGGGCCACTAGCGGGGGGGCTTCCAATGAGCAGTTCTTC.

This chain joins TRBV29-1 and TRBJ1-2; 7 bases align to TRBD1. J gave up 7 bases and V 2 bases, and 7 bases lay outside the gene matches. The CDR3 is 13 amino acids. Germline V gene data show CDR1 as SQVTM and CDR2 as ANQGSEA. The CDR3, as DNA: TGCAGCGTTGAACTTCAGGGGGTTGGTGGCTACACCTTC. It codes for CSVELQGVGGYTF.

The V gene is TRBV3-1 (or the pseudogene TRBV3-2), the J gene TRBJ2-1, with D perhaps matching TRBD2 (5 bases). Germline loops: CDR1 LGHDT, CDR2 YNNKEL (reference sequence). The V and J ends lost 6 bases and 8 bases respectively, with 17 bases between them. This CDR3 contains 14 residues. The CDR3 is CASSPSPLGDEQFF. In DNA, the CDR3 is TGTGCCAGCAGTCCTAGCCCCCTAGGAGATGAGCAGTTCTTC.

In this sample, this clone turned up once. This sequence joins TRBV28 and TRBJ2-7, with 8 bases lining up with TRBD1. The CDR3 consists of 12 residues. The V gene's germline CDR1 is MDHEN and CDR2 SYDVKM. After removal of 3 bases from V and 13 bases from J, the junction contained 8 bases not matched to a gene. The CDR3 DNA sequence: TGTGCCAGCAGTTTGATTAGGACAGGGCAATACTTC. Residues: CASSLIRTGQYF.

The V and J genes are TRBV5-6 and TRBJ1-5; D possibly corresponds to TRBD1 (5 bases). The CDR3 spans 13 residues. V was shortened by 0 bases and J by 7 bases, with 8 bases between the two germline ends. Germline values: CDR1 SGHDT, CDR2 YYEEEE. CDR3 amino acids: CASSLGGEQPQHF. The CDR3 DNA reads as TGTGCCAGCAGCTTGGGGGGCGAACAGCCCCAGCATTTT. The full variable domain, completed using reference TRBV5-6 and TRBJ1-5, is DAGVTQSPTHLIKTRGQQVTLRCSPKSGHDTVSWYQQALGQGPQFIFQYYEEEERQRGNFPDRFSGHQFPNYSSELNVNALLLGDSALYLCASSLGGEQPQHFGDGTRLSIL.

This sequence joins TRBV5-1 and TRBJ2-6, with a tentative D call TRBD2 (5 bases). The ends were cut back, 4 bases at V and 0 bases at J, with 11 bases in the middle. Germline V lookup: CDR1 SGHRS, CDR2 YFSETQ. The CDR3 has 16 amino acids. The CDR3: CASSPRRDSGANVLTF. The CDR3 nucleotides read TGCGCCAGCAGCCCCCGCCGGGACTCTGGGGCCAACGTCCTGACTTTC. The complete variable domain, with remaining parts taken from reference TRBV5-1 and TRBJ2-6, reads KAGVTQTPRYLIKTRGQQVTLSCSPISGHRSVSWYQQTPGQGLQFLFEYFSETQRNKGNFPGRFSGRQFSNSRSEMNVSTLELGDSALYLCASSPRRDSGANVLTFGAGSRLTVL.

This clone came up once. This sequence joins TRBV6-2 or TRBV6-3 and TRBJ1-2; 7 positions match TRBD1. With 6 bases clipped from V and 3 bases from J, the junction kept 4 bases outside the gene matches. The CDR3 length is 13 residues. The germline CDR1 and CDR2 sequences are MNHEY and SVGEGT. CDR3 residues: CASSVGQYYGYTF. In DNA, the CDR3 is TGTGCCAGCAGCGTGGGACAGTACTATGGCTACACCTTC.

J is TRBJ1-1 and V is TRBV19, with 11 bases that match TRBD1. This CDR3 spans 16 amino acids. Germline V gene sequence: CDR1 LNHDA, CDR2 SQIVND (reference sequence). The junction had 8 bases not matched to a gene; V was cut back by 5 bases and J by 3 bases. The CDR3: CASSEGQGGFDTEAFF. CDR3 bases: TGTGCCAGTAGTGAGGGACAGGGGGGCTTTGACACTGAAGCTTTCTTT.

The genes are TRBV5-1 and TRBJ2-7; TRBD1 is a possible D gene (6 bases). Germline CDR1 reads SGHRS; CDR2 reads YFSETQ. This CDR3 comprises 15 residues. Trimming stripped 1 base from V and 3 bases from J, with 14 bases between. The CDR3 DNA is TGCGCCAGCAGCTTGAGGGCTGCAGGGGACTACGAGCAGTACTTC. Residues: CASSLRAAGDYEQYF.

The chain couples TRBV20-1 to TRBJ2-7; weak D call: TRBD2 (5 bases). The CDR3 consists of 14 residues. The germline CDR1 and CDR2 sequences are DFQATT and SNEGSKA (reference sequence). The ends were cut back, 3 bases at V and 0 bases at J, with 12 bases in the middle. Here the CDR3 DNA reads TGCAGTGCTAGTCCGGGGTCCGTCTCCTACGAGCAGTACTTC. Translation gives CSASPGSVSYEQYF.

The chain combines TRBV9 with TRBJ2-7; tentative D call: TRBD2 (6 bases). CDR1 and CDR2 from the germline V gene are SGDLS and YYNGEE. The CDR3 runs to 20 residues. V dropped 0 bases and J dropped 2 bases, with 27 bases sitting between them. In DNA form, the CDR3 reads TGTGCCAGCAGCGTAGTAGGAGGGAGGTCCGTTGCGGCGGGAACCTACGAGCAGTACTTC. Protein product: CASSVVGGRSVAAGTYEQYF.

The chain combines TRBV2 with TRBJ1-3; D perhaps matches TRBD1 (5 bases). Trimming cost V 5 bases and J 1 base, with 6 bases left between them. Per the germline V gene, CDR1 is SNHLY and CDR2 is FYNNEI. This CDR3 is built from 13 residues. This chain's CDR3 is CASSYRSGNTIYF. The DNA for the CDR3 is TGTGCCAGCAGTTACAGGTCTGGAAACACCATATATTTT.

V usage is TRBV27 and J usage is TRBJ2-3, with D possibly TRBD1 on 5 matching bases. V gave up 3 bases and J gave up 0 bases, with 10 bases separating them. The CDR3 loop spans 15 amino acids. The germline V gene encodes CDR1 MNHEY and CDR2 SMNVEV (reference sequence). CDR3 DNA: TGTGCCAGCAGTTTTTCGTCAGGGAGCACAGATACGCAGTATTTT. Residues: CASSFSSGSTDTQYF.

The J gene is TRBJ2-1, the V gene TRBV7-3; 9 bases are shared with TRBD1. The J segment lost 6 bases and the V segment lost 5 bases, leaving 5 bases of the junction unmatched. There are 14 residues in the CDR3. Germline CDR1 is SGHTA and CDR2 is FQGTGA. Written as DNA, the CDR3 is TGTGCCAGCAGCGCACAGGGGGCGGTCAATGAGCAGTTCTTC. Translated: CASSAQGAVNEQFF.

DNA of the CDR3: TGTGCGACACAACCAGCGGAGCACCAAGAGACCCAGTACTTC. Its protein product is CATQPAEHQETQYF. The V call is TRBV2, the J call TRBJ2-5; D may be TRBD2 (5 bases). The CDR3 is 14 amino acids. Germline CDR1 SNHLY, CDR2 FYNNEI.

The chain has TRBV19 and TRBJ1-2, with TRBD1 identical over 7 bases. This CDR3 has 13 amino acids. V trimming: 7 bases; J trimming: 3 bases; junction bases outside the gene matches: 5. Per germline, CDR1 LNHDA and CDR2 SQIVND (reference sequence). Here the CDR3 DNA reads TGTGCCAGTACGACAGGGTCGGACTATGGCTACACCTTC. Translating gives CASTTGSDYGYTF.

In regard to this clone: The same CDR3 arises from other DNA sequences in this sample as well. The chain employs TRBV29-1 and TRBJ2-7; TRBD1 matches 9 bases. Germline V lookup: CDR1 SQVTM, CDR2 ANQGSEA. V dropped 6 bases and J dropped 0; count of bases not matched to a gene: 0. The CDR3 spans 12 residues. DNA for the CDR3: TGCAGCGTGGGACAGGGCTCCTACGAGCAGTACTTC. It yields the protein CSVGQGSYEQYF.

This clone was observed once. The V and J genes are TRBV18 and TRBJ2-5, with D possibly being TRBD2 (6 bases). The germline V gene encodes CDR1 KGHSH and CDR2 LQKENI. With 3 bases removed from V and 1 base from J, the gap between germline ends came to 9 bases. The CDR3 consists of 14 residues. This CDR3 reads CASSPLAVQETQYF. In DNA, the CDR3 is TGTGCCAGCTCACCGTTAGCGGTCCAAGAGACCCAGTACTTC.

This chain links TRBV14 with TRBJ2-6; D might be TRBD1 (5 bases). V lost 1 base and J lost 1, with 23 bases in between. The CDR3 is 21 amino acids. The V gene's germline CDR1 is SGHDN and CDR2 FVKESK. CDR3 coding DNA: TGTGCCAGCAGCCAAGTCGCCCACACCTGGCAGGGATTTTCTGGGGCCAACGTCCTGACTTTC. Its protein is CASSQVAHTWQGFSGANVLTF.

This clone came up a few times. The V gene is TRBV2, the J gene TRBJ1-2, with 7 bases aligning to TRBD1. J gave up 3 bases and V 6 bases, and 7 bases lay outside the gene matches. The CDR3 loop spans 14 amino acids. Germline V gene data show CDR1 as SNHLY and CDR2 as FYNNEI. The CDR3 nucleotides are TGTGCCAGCAGACAAGGCGGGACAGACTATGGCTACACCTTC. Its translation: CASRQGGTDYGYTF.

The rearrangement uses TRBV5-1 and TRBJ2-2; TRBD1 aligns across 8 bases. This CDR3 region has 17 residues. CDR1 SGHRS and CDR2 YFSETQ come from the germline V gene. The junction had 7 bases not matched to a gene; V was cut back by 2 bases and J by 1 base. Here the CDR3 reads CASSLNSGTGNTGELFF. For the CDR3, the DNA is TGCGCCAGCAGCTTAAATTCCGGGACAGGGAACACCGGGGAGCTGTTTTTT.